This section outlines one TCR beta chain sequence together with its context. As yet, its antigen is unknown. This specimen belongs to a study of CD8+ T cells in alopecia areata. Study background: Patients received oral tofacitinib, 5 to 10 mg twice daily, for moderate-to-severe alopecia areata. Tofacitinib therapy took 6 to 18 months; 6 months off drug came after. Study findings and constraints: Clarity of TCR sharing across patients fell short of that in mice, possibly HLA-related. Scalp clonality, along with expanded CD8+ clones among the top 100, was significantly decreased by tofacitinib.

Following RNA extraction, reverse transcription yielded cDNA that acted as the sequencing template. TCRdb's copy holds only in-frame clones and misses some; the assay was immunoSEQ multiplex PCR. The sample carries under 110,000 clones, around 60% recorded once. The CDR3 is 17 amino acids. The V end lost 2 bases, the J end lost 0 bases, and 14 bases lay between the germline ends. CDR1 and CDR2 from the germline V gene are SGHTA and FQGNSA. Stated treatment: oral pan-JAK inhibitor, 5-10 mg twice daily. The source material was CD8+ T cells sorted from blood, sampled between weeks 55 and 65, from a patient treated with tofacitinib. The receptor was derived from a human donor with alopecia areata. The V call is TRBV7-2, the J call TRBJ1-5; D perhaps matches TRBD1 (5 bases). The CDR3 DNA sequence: TGTGCCAGCAGCTTAAGGGGTGAGGGATATAGCAATCAGCCCCAGCATTTT. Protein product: CASSLRGEGYSNQPQHF.